These 19 T cell receptor beta chains originate from one sample sequenced in a study of shared clonotypes between healthy human individuals. Clones were read by immunoSEQ multiplex PCR, and TCRdb kept only the in-frame ones, dropping some. The profile shows just under 350,000 clones, more than 60% of them singletons. Sequencing input: memory CD4+ T cells sorted from blood. Regarding subset: CD45RA-negative fraction. Every receptor here comes from a man aged 25 to 45 in good health.

V usage is TRBV6-6 and J usage is TRBJ2-1; 9 nucleotides match TRBD2. CDR3 length equals 16 residues. Germline CDR1 reads MNHNY; CDR2 reads SVGAGI (reference sequence). Trimming took 4 bases from V and 6 from J; bases not matched to a gene: 10. This CDR3 is CASSFPERGGGNEQFF. The CDR3 DNA reads as TGTGCCAGCAGTTTCCCCGAGCGCGGGGGGGGCAATGAGCAGTTCTTC.

The chain combines TRBV28 with TRBJ1-2; D remains ambiguous. V was trimmed by 5 bases and J by 4 bases, leaving 11 bases between them. The germline V gene has CDR1 MDHEN and CDR2 SYDVKM. This CDR3 is 13 amino acids long. The CDR3 region has the DNA TGTGCCAGCAGTCAGGCCCCCGTCTATGGCTACACCTTC. This encodes CASSQAPVYGYTF.

The V call is TRBV29-1, the J call TRBJ1-4; D is ambiguous. Germline V lookup: CDR1 SQVTM, CDR2 ANQGSEA. The length of the CDR3 is 12 residues. V lost 2 bases and J lost 5, with 6 bases in between. The CDR3 sequence: CSVELTNEKLFF. CDR3 DNA sequence: TGCAGCGTTGAACTGACCAATGAAAAACTGTTTTTT. Using reference TRBV29-1 and TRBJ1-4 for the parts outside the CDR3, the full variable domain is SAVISQKPSRDICQRGTSLTIQCQVDSQVTMMFWYRQQPGQSLTLIATANQGSEATYESGFVIDKFPISRPNLTFSTLTVSNMSPEDSSIYLCSVELTNEKLFFGSGTQLSVL.

This clone showed up just a few times. This chain connects TRBV7-6 to TRBJ2-1; no reliable D call. The ends were cut back, 5 bases at V and 9 bases at J, with 14 bases in the middle. The CDR3 contains 13 residues. Germline CDR1 SGHVS, CDR2 FNYEAQ. This chain's CDR3 is CASSIASFAEQFF. CDR3 coding DNA: TGTGCCAGCAGCATCGCATCTTTCGCTGAGCAGTTCTTC.

The chain joins TRBV5-1 to TRBJ1-2; 10 bases map to TRBD1. With 0 bases clipped from V and 7 bases from J, the junction kept 6 bases outside the gene matches. There are 15 residues in the CDR3. The germline V gene encodes CDR1 SGHRS and CDR2 YFSETQ. CDR3: CASSLEGQGSGGYTF. CDR3 DNA sequence: TGCGCCAGCAGCTTGGAGGGACAGGGGTCGGGTGGCTACACCTTC.

The chain recombines TRBV7-6 with TRBJ2-2, with TRBD2 matching over 11 bases. Per germline, CDR1 SGHVS and CDR2 FNYEAQ. The CDR3 loop spans 16 amino acids. V lost 3 bases, J lost 6 bases, and 6 bases stayed unmatched. CDR3 region: CASSFLLSGRAGELFF. The DNA of the CDR3 is TGTGCCAGCAGCTTCTTACTTAGCGGGAGGGCCGGGGAGCTGTTTTTT.

This clone has a count of ten or more. CDR3 sequence: CASSIAHGTVAQPQHF. The CDR3 DNA reads TGTGCCAGTAGTATAGCCCACGGGACTGTGGCTCAGCCCCAGCATTTT. The chain has TRBV19 and TRBJ1-5, with D possibly being TRBD1 (5 bases). Trimming took off 1 base at V and 6 bases at J, with 16 bases between the two ends. The germline V gene has CDR1 LNHDA and CDR2 SQIVND (reference sequence). CDR3 length equals 16 residues.

The chain has TRBV5-4 and TRBJ2-1; 7 positions match TRBD2. V dropped 4 bases and J dropped 7; count of bases not matched to a gene: 11. CDR1 and CDR2 from the germline V gene are SGHNT and YYREEE (reference sequence). The CDR3 sequence is 15 residues long. The CDR3 DNA reads TGTGCCAGCAGCCCGAGCGGGGACCCCAGGAATGAGCAGTTCTTC. Amino acids: CASSPSGDPRNEQFF.

DNA of the CDR3: TGCGCCAGCAGCCAAGGGCTAGCGATCAATGAGCAGTTCTTC. This encodes CASSQGLAINEQFF. The rearrangement joins TRBV4-1 to TRBJ2-1; possible D gene TRBD2, 6 bases. V lost 1 base, J lost 6 bases, and 10 bases lay in between. The germline V gene encodes CDR1 MGHRA and CDR2 YSYEKL. CDR3 length equals 14 residues.

This clone was seen only a few times. The chain employs TRBV9 and TRBJ2-7; 8 nucleotides line up with TRBD2. This CDR3 has 14 residues. Germline assignment: CDR1 SGDLS and CDR2 YYNGEE. Trimming took 6 bases from V and 6 from J; bases not matched to a gene: 11. CDR3 coding DNA: TGTGCCAGCAACGAAGCGGGAGTGCCCTCCGAGCAGTACTTC. This sequence encodes CASNEAGVPSEQYF.

The chain is built from TRBV7-9 and TRBJ2-1; no definite D call. V lost 1 base and J 9 bases, leaving 13 bases between the germline ends. The CDR3 is 14 amino acids. Germline V CDR1 and CDR2: SEHNR, FQNEAQ (reference sequence). The CDR3 nucleotides read TGTGCCAGCAGCTTAGGTATAGGTTTCGCTGAGCAGTTCTTC. This encodes CASSLGIGFAEQFF.

The chain uses TRBV18 and TRBJ2-7, with 8 bases fitting TRBD1. There are 15 residues in the CDR3. V shed 6 bases and J 0 bases; nucleotides not matched to a gene: 7. CDR1 KGHSH and CDR2 LQKENI come from the germline V gene. The CDR3 sequence: CASSQTGDASYEQYF. The CDR3 region has the DNA TGTGCCAGCTCCCAGACAGGGGATGCCTCCTACGAGCAGTACTTC.

The CDR3 here is CASSVGSPTGRRGNTEAFF. The CDR3 DNA reads as TGTGCCAGCAGCGTCGGATCCCCGACAGGGCGAAGAGGGAACACTGAAGCTTTCTTT. The gene calls are TRBV9 and TRBJ1-1; TRBD1 matches 7 bases. The CDR3 contains 19 residues. The V gene's germline CDR1 is SGDLS and CDR2 YYNGEE. The junction had 17 bases not matched to a gene; V was cut back by 2 bases and J by 1 base.

The rearrangement uses TRBV10-3 and TRBJ2-3, with 9 bases fitting TRBD2. V lost 6 bases to trimming and J lost 4 bases; unmatched junction nucleotides: 5. The CDR3 is made up of 14 amino acids. The V gene's germline CDR1 is ENHRY and CDR2 SYGVKD. CDR3 sequence (DNA): TGTGCCATCAGGGCTAGCGGGACTGCAGATACGCAGTATTTT. The encoded protein is CAIRASGTADTQYF.

The chain employs TRBV10-2 and TRBJ2-5; 7 nucleotides match TRBD2. The J call could be wrong; TRBJ2-7 is a better fit for the DNA end. Germline CDR1 is WSHSY and CDR2 is SAAADI. This CDR3 region has 15 residues. The CDR3 DNA sequence: TGCGCCAGCAGGGGGGGGAGCGGGTTTTCCTACGAGCAGTACTTC. Its protein is CASRGGSGFSYEQYF.

This clone has only a few counts. J is TRBJ2-5 and V is TRBV7-9; the D is unclear. The V gene lost 7 bases and the J gene lost 2 bases, with 2 bases spanning the gap. The CDR3 is 10 amino acids. Germline V gene data show CDR1 as SEHNR and CDR2 as FQNEAQ (reference sequence). Written as DNA, the CDR3 is TGTGCCAGCATGCAAGAGACCCAGTACTTC. Translation: CASMQETQYF.

V and J are TRBV5-4 and TRBJ2-1; D is uncertain. Trimming left V 4 bases short and J 0 bases short, with 11 bases between. CDR3 length: 15 amino acids. Germline V gene sequence: CDR1 SGHNT, CDR2 YYREEE (reference sequence). CDR3 region: CASSPGPSSYNEQFF. In DNA, the CDR3 is TGTGCCAGCAGCCCTGGTCCTAGCTCCTACAATGAGCAGTTCTTC.

V gene TRBV5-4 combines with J gene TRBJ2-1; D ambiguous. Trimming removed 0 bases from V and 7 bases from J, with 14 bases in between. CDR1 is SGHNT, CDR2 YYREEE, per germline (reference sequence). The CDR3 extends over 15 amino acids. As DNA, the CDR3 is TGTGCCAGCAGCTTGGACTTTACCCTCGGGAATGAGCAGTTCTTC. It specifies CASSLDFTLGNEQFF.

This chain links TRBV9 with TRBJ2-5; 10 bases are a match to TRBD2. The CDR3 contains 18 residues. Trimming at V came to 0 bases and at J to 3 bases, leaving 11 bases not matched to a gene. Germline V gene data show CDR1 as SGDLS and CDR2 as YYNGEE. In DNA form, the CDR3 reads TGTGCCAGCAGCGTAGGGGCTAGCGGGAGTACTTCCGAAGAGACCCAGTACTTC. This sequence encodes CASSVGASGSTSEETQYF. The full variable domain, in which reference TRBV9 and TRBJ2-5 provide the parts outside the CDR3, is DSGVTQTPKHLITATGQRVTLRCSPRSGDLSVYWYQQSLDQGLQFLIQYYNGEERAKGNILERFSAQQFPDLHSELNLSSLELGDSALYFCASSVGASGSTSEETQYFGPGTRLLVL.